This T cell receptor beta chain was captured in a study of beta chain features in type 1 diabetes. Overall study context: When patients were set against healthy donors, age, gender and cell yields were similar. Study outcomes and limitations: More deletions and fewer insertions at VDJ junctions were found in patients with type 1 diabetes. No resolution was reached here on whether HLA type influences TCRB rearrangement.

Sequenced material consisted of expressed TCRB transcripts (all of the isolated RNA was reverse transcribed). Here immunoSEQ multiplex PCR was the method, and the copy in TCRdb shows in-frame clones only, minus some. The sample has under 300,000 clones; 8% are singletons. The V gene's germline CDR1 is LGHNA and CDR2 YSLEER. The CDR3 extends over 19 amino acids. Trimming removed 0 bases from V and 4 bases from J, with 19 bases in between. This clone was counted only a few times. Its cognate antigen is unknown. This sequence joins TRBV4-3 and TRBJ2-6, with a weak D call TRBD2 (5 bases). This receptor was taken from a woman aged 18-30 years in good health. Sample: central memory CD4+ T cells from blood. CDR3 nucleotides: TGCGCCAGCAGCCAAGAAATCCCTAGCCACCTCGCCGGGGCCAACGTCCTGACTTTC. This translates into CASSQEIPSHLAGANVLTF.